These 16 T cell receptor beta chains originate from one sample sequenced in a study of blood T cell repertoires in COVID-19. The data were produced by immunoSEQ multiplex PCR, yet TCRdb's version contains in-frame clones alone and is incomplete. This table holds about 260,000 clones, about nine tenths found once. What was sequenced was peripheral blood. These receptors were collected from a woman between 45 and 60 years old who had recovered from COVID-19.

The CDR3 region has the DNA TGCGCCAGCAGCCAAGATTACGATGGCGGCGAGCAGTACTTC. This codes for CASSQDYDGGEQYF. J is TRBJ2-7 and V is TRBV4-3; D unclear. V dropped 0 bases and J dropped 6 bases, with 12 bases sitting between them. The CDR3 totals 14 residues. The germline CDR1 and CDR2 sequences are LGHNA and YSLEER.

This sequence joins TRBV5-1 and TRBJ1-1, with no clear D. Germline CDR1 reads SGHRS; CDR2 reads YFSETQ. This CDR3 is 15 amino acids long. Trimming left V 0 bases short and J 1 base short, with 10 bases between. This CDR3 reads CASSLDGRPNTEAFF. CDR3 DNA sequence: TGCGCCAGCAGCTTGGATGGCAGGCCGAACACTGAAGCTTTCTTT.

This clone has a single count. The chain couples TRBV6-5 to TRBJ1-2; no firm D call. Trimming removed 6 bases from V and 8 bases from J, with 16 bases in between. This CDR3 is built from 13 residues. Germline V gives CDR1 MNHEY, CDR2 SVGAGI. DNA of the CDR3: TGTGCCAGCAGGCGACCGCCTAGATGGGGCTACACCTTC. This encodes CASRRPPRWGYTF.

V is TRBV19 and J is TRBJ2-5, with unresolved D. The V gene's germline CDR1 is LNHDA and CDR2 SQIVND (reference sequence). The CDR3 totals 14 residues. V was clipped by 4 bases and J by 0 bases, with 9 bases between them. The CDR3 sequence: CASSTTANQETQYF. CDR3 DNA: TGTGCCAGTAGTACTACAGCTAACCAAGAGACCCAGTACTTC.

V gene TRBV4-2 combines with J gene TRBJ2-7; TRBD1 matches 9 bases. J was trimmed by 6 bases and V by 3 bases; bases with no gene match: 9. Germline V gene data show CDR1 as LGHNA and CDR2 as YNFKEQ. The CDR3 runs to 15 residues. The CDR3 DNA reads as TGTGCCAGCAGCCAGCCGGGGGACAGGGTGGGCGAGCAGTACTTC. Amino acid sequence: CASSQPGDRVGEQYF.

V gene TRBV5-4 combines with J gene TRBJ1-2; D not certain. The germline V gene has CDR1 SGHNT and CDR2 YYREEE (reference sequence). The CDR3 has 17 amino acids. Trimming stripped 0 bases from V and 5 bases from J, with 20 bases between. In DNA form, the CDR3 reads TGTGCCAGCAGCTTGGCGGCCGGGAGGCTGGGCCGATATGGCTACACCTTC. As protein: CASSLAAGRLGRYGYTF. Together with reference TRBV5-4 and TRBJ1-2, the CDR3 gives the full variable domain: ETGVTQSPTHLIKTRGQQVTLRCSSQSGHNTVSWYQQALGQGPQFIFQYYREEENGRGNFPPRFSGLQFPNYSSELNVNALELDDSALYLCASSLAAGRLGRYGYTFGSGTRLTVV.

The chain uses TRBV9 and TRBJ2-7; 11 nucleotides align to TRBD2. The CDR3 extends over 16 amino acids. J was trimmed by 5 bases and V by 3 bases; bases with no gene match: 10. The germline CDR1 and CDR2 sequences are SGDLS and YYNGEE. The CDR3 sequence is CASSARAGTSGDEQYF. In DNA form, the CDR3 reads TGTGCCAGCAGCGCCCGCGCAGGGACTAGCGGCGACGAGCAGTACTTC.

The V gene is TRBV19, the J gene TRBJ1-1, with TRBD1 identical over 10 bases. The CDR3 loop spans 14 amino acids. Germline CDR1 and CDR2: LNHDA and SQIVND (reference sequence). The ends lost 7 bases at V and 6 bases at J; junction bases unmatched: 8. The CDR3 sequence is CASINRDRGAEAFF. Written as DNA, the CDR3 is TGTGCCAGTATTAACCGGGACAGGGGCGCTGAAGCTTTCTTT.

A single count supports this clone. The chain joins TRBV24-1 to TRBJ2-4; no clear D. V lost 3 bases and J lost 8, with 4 bases in between. The CDR3 runs to 11 residues. Germline V CDR1 and CDR2: KGHDR, SFDVKD. The CDR3 region has the DNA TGTGCCACCAGTGATCGGGACATTCAGTACTTC. It is translated as CATSDRDIQYF.

The chain employs TRBV28 and TRBJ2-7; 12 bases fit TRBD1. The CDR3 extends over 15 amino acids. The J segment lost 6 bases and the V segment lost 4 bases, leaving 7 bases of the junction unmatched. Per germline, CDR1 MDHEN and CDR2 SYDVKM. The CDR3 region has the DNA TGTGCCAGCAGTTCCCCGGGACAGGGGGCGAGCGAGCAGTACTTC. Protein sequence: CASSSPGQGASEQYF.

The rearrangement uses TRBV6-2 or TRBV6-3 and TRBJ1-2; TRBD1 matches at 9 bases. Germline V gene sequence: CDR1 MNHEY, CDR2 SVGEGT. This CDR3 has 14 residues. Trimming at V came to 6 bases and at J to 8 bases, leaving 10 bases not matched to a gene. The CDR3 DNA follows: TGTGCCAGCAGCCGTGGGACAGGGAGGAGAGGCTACACCTTC. Its translation is CASSRGTGRRGYTF.

V usage is TRBV5-1 and J usage is TRBJ1-2; 7 nucleotides match TRBD1. The V segment lost 4 bases and the J segment 0 bases; nucleotides outside the gene matches: 6. CDR1 and CDR2 from the germline V gene are SGHRS and YFSETQ. The CDR3 totals 15 residues. The CDR3 DNA reads as TGCGCCAGCAGCCTTGGGACAGCTTCTAACTATGGCTACACCTTC. It translates to CASSLGTASNYGYTF.

This clone has just a few counts. The rearrangement uses TRBV5-1 and TRBJ2-2, with 8 bases matching TRBD1. Trimming took 4 bases from V and 4 from J; bases not matched to a gene: 3. Germline V CDR1 and CDR2: SGHRS, YFSETQ. The CDR3 is 14 amino acids. The CDR3 DNA reads TGCGCCAGCAGCGCACAGGGGGTCACCGGGGAGCTGTTTTTT. Amino acids: CASSAQGVTGELFF.

This sequence joins TRBV7-2 and TRBJ1-1; a possible D gene is TRBD1 (6 bases). Per germline, CDR1 SGHTA and CDR2 FQGNSA. Deletions cut 3 bases from V and 4 bases from J, with 9 bases between. CDR3 length: 13 amino acids. CDR3 region: CASSFQGSTEAFF. The CDR3 DNA sequence: TGTGCCAGCAGCTTTCAGGGGAGCACTGAAGCTTTCTTT.

The chain combines TRBV11-2 with TRBJ2-7, with D perhaps TRBD2 (5 bases). Germline loops: CDR1 SGHAT, CDR2 FQNNGV. The CDR3 has 14 residues. V was pared by 0 bases and J by 4 bases, with 10 bases between. The chain's CDR3 is CASSLDPGYYEQYF. In DNA form, the CDR3 reads TGTGCCAGCAGCTTAGATCCGGGATATTACGAGCAGTACTTC.

The CDR3 DNA follows: TGTGCCAGCAAAATGGACAGGACGTCGGGTGGCTACACCTTC. Residues: CASKMDRTSGGYTF. The chain joins TRBV6-5 to TRBJ1-2; 7 positions agree with TRBD1. The CDR3 covers 14 residues. From germline, CDR1 is MNHEY and CDR2 SVGAGI. Unmatched junction bases numbered 12, after V lost 7 bases and J lost 7 bases.